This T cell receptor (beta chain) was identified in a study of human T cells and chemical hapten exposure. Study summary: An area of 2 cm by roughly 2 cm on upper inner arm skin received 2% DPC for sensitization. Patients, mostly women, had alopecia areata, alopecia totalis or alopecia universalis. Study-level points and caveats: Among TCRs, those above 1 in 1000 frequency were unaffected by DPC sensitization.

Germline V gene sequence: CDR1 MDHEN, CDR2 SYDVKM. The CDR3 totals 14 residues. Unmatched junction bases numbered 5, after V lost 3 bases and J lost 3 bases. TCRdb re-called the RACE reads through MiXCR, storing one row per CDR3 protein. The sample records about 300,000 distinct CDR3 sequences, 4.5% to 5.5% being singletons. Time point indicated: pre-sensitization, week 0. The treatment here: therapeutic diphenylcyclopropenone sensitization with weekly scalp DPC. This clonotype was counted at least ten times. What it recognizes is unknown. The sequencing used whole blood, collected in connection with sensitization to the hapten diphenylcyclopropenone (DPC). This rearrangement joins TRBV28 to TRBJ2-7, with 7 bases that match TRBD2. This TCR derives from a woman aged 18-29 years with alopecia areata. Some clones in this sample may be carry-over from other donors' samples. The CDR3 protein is CASSFRGESYEQYF. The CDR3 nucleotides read TGTGCCAGCAGTTTTCGGGGGGAGAGCTACGAGCAGTACTTC. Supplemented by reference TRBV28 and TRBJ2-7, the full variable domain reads DVKVTQSSRYLVKRTGEKVFLECVQDMDHENMFWYRQDPGLGLRLIYFSYDVKMKEKGDIPEGYSVSREKKERFSLILESASTNQTSMYLCASSFRGESYEQYFGPGTRLTVT.